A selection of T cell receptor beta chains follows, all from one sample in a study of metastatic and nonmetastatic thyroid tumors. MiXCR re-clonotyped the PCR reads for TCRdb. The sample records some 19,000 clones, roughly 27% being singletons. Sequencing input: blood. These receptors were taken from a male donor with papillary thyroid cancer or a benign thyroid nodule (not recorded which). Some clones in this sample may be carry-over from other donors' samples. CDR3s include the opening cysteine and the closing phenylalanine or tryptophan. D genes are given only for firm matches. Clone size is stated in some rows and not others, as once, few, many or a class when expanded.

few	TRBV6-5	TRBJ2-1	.	TGTGCCAGCAGTTACACTCGGCCCAACAATGAGCAGTTCTTC	CASSYTRPNNEQFF
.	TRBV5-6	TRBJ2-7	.	TGTGCCAGCACCATTCAGCAGGCCTACGAGCAGTACTTC	CASTIQQAYEQYF
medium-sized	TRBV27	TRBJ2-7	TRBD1	TGTGCCAGCAGTTCACTTGGCCCCGGGACAGGGTGGTACGAGCAGTACTTC	CASSSLGPGTGWYEQYF
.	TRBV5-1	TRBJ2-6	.	TGCGCCAGCAGCACTACTACAGGAGTCTCTGGGGCCAACGTCCTGACTTTC	CASSTTTGVSGANVLTF
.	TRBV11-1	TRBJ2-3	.	TGTGCCAGCAGCTCAGGGTTCGGTACAGATACGCAGTATTTT	CASSSGFGTDTQYF
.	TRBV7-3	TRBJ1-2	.	TGTGCCAGCAGCCCTAGGGGGGGGTCGGACTATGGCTACACCTTC	CASSPRGGSDYGYTF
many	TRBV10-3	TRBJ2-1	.	TGTGCCATCAGTGAAACGTCGAGTCACGAGCAGTTCTTC	CAISETSSHEQFF
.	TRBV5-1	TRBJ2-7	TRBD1	TGCGCCAGCAGCCCTCGGTACAGGGGCTACGAGCAGTACTTC	CASSPRYRGYEQYF
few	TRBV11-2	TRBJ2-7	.	TGTGCCAGCAGCTTAGAGGTGGGGGGTGGAACCTACGAGCAGTACTTC	CASSLEVGGGTYEQYF
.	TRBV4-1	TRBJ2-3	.	TGCGCCAGCAGCCAAGGGGAGATCGCGGGGGCCCTTTTAAATACGCAGTATTTT	CASSQGEIAGALLNTQYF
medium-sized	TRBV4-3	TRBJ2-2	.	TGCGCCAGCAGCCCAGGATCGACTATCGGAAACACCGGGGAGCTGTTTTTT	CASSPGSTIGNTGELFF
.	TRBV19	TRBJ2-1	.	TGTGCCAGCACAGGGGGCGCGGGGGGGGAGCAGTTCTTC	CASTGGAGGEQFF
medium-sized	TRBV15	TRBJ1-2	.	TGTGCCACCAGCAGAGGAGGTACCTATGGCTACACCTTC	CATSRGGTYGYTF
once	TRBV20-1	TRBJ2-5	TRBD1	TGCAGTACTTGGGACAGGGGATACGAGACCCAGTACTTC	CSTWDRGYETQYF
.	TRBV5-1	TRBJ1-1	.	TGCGCCAGCAACCTCGGCGGGGGGTACACTGAAGCTTTCTTT	CASNLGGGYTEAFF
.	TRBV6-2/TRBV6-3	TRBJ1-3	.	TGTGCCAGCAGTTACTCGATAGGAGGGCGTATCATCTCTGGAAACACCATATATTTT	CASSYSIGGRIISGNTIYF
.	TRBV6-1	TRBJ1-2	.	TGTGCCAGCAGGGAAGACAGCGGCTACACCTTC	CASREDSGYTF
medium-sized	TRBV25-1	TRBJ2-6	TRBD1	TGTGCCAGCAGGGCCGGGACAGGGGGCTCTGGGGCCAACGTCCTGACTTTC	CASRAGTGGSGANVLTF
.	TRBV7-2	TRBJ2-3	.	TGTGCCAGCAGCCCATGGGCTAGCGCTGAGACGCAGTATTTT	CASSPWASAETQYF